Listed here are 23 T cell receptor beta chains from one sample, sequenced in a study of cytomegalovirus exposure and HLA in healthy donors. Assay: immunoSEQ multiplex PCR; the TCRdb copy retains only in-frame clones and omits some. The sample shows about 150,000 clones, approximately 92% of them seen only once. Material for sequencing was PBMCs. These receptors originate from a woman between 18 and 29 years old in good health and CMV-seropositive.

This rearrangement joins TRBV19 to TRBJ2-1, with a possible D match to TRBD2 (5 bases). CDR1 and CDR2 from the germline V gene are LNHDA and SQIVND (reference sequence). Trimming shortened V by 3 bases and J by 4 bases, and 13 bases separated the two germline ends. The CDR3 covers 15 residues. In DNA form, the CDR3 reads TGTGCCAGTAGTATCGGGCAGCGGTCTTACAATGAGCAGTTCTTC. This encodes CASSIGQRSYNEQFF.

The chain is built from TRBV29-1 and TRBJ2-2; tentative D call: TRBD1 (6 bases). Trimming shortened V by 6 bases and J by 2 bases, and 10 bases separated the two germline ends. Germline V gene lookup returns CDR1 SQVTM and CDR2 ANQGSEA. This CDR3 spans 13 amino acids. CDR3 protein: CSVPGQNTGELFF. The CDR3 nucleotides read TGCAGCGTACCGGGACAAAACACCGGGGAGCTGTTTTTT.

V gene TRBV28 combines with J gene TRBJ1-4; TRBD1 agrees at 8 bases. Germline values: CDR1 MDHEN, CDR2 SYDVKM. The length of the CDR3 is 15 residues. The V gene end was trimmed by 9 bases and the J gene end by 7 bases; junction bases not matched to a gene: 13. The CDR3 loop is CASQQGVGGSEKLFF. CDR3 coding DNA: TGTGCCAGTCAACAGGGGGTAGGGGGGAGTGAAAAACTGTTTTTT.

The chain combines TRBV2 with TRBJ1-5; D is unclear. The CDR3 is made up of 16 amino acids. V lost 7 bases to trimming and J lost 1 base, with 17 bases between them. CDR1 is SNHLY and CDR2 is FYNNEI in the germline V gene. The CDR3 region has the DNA TGTGCCAGCAAGGAACAGACCCCAAGGAGCAATCAGCCCCAGCATTTT. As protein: CASKEQTPRSNQPQHF.

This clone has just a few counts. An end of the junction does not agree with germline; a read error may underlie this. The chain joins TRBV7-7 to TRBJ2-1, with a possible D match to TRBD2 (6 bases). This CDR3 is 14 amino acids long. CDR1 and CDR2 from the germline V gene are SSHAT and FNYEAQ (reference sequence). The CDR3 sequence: CASSSPVGSGEQFF. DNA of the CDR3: TGTGCTAGCAGCTCCCCCGTCGGGAGTGGGGAGCAGTTCTTC.

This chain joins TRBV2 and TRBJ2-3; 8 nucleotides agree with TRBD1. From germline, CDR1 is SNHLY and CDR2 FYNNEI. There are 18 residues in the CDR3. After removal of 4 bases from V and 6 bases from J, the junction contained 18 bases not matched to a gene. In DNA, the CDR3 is TGTGCCAGCAGTGCGAACTTATTAGTGGCAGGGGGCTGGGATACGCAGTATTTT. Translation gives CASSANLLVAGGWDTQYF.

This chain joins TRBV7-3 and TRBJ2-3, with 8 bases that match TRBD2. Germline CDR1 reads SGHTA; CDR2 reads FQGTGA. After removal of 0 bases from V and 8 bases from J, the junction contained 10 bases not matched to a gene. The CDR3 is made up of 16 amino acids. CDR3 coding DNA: TGTGCCAGCAGCTTAACCGCGGGACTAGTTGGTGGTACGCAGTATTTT. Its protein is CASSLTAGLVGGTQYF.

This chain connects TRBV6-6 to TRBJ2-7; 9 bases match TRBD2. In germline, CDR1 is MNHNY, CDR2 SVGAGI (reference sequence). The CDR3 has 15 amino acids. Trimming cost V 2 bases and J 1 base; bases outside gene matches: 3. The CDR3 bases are TGTGCCAGCAGTTACGGGCGGGGGGGATCCTACGAGCAGTACTTC. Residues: CASSYGRGGSYEQYF.

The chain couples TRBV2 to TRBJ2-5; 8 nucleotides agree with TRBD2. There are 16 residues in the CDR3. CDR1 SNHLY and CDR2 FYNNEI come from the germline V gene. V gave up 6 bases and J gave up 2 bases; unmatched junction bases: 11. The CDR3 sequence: CASRGGLGLGQETQYF. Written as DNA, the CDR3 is TGTGCCAGCAGGGGGGGACTGGGACTAGGACAAGAGACCCAGTACTTC.

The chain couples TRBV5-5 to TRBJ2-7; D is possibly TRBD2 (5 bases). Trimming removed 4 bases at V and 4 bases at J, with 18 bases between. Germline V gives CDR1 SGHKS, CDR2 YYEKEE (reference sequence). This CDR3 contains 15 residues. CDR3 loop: CASSPPAGVSYEQYF. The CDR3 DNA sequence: TGTGCCAGCAGCCCCCCAGCCGGGGTAAGTTACGAGCAGTACTTC.

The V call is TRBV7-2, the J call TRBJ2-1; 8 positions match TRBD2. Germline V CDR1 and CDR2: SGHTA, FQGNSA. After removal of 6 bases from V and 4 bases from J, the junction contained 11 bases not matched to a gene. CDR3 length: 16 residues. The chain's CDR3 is CASREGRRGGYNEQFF. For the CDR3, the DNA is TGTGCCAGCAGGGAAGGGCGGCGCGGGGGGTACAATGAGCAGTTCTTC. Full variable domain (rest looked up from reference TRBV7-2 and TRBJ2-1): GAGVSQSPSNKVTEKGKDVELRCDPISGHTALYWYRQSLGQGLEFLIYFQGNSAPDKSGLPSDRFSAERTGGSVSTLTIQRTQQEDSAVYLCASREGRRGGYNEQFFGPGTRLTVL.

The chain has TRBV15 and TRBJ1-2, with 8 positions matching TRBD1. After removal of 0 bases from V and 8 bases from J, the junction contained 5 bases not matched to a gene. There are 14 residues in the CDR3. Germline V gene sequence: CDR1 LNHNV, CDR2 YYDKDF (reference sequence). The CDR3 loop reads CATSRDVTGEGYTF. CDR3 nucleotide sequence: TGTGCCACCAGCAGAGATGTGACAGGGGAAGGCTACACCTTC.

CDR3 protein: CASTSTGPNYGYTF. As DNA, the CDR3 is TGTGCCAGCACCTCGACAGGCCCTAACTATGGCTACACCTTC. V gene TRBV28 combines with J gene TRBJ1-2; the D gene is possibly TRBD1 (6 bases). This CDR3 has 14 residues. Germline CDR1 MDHEN, CDR2 SYDVKM. The V gene lost 7 bases and the J gene lost 0 bases, with 12 bases spanning the gap.

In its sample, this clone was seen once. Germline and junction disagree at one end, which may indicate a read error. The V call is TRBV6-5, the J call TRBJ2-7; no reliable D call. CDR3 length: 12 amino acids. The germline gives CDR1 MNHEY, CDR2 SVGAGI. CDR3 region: CASSRSSHEQYF. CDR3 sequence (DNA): TGTGCCAGCAGTCGTAGCTCCCACGAGCAGTACTTC.

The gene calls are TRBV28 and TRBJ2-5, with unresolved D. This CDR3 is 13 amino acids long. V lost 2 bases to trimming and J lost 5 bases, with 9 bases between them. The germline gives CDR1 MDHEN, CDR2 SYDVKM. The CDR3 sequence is CASSLTVRETQYF. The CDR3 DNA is TGTGCCAGCAGTTTAACAGTACGGGAGACCCAGTACTTC.

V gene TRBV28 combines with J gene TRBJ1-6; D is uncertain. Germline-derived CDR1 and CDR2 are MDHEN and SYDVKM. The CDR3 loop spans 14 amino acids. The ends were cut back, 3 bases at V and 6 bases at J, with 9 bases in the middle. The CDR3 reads CASSFAGFNSPLHF. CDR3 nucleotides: TGTGCCAGCAGTTTTGCGGGTTTTAATTCACCCCTCCACTTT.

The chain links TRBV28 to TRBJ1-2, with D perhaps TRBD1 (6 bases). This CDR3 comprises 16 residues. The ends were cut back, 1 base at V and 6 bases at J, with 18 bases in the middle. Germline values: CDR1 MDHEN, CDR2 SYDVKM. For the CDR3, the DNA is TGTGCCAGCAGTTTATATCAGGGGCTCACCAGTAATGGCTACACCTTC. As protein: CASSLYQGLTSNGYTF.

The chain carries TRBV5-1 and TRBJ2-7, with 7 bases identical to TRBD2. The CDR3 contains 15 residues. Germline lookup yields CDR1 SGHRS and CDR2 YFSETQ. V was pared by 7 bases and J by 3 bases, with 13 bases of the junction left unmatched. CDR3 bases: TGCGCCAGCGGACGGACACCGGGGACTATCTACGAGCAGTACTTC. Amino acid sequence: CASGRTPGTIYEQYF.

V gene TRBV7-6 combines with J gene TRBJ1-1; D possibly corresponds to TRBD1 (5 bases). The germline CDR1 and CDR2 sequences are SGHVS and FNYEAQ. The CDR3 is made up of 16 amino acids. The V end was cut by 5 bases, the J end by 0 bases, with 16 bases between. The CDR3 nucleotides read TGTGCCAGCAGCCTGGCTAAGGACACTATGAACACTGAAGCTTTCTTT. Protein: CASSLAKDTMNTEAFF.

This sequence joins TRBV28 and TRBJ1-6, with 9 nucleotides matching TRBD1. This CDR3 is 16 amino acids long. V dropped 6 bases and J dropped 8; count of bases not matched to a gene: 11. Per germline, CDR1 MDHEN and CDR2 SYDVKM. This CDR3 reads CASSRRQGVYDSPLHF. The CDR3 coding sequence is TGTGCCAGCAGCCGACGACAGGGGGTTTATGATTCACCCCTCCACTTT.

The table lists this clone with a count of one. The CDR3 region has the DNA TGCGCCAGCAGCCAAGAAGCAGGGGGCCAAAATGAAAAACTGTTTTTT. Translating gives CASSQEAGGQNEKLFF. V and J are TRBV4-3 and TRBJ1-4; 8 bases map to TRBD1. Germline CDR1 is LGHNA and CDR2 is YSLEER. The V gene end was trimmed by 0 bases and the J gene end by 5 bases; junction bases not matched to a gene: 5. The length of the CDR3 is 16 residues.

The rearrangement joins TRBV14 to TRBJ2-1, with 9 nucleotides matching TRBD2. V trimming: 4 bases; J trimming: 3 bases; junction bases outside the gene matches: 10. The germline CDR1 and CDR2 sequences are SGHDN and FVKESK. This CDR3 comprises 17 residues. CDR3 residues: CASSPLWIAGDYNEQFF. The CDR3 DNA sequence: TGTGCCAGCAGCCCCCTCTGGATAGCGGGGGACTACAATGAGCAGTTCTTC.

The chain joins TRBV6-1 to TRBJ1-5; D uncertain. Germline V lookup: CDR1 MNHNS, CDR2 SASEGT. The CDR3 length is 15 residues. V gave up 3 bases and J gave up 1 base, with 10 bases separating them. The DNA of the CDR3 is TGTGCCAGCAGTGATGGGCCTGGCAGCAATCAGCCCCAGCATTTT. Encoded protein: CASSDGPGSNQPQHF.